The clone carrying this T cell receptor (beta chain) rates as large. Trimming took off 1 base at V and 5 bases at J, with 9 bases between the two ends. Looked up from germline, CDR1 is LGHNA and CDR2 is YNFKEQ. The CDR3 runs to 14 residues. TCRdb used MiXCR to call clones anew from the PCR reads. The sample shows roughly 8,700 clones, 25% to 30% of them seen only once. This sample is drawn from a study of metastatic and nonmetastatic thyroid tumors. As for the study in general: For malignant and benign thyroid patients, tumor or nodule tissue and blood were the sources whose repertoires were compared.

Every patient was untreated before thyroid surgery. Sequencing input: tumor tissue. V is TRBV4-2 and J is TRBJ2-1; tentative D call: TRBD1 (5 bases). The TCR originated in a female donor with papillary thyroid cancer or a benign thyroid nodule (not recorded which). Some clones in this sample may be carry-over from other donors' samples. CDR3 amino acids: CASSQVGRHNEQFF. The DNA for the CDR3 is TGTGCCAGCAGCCAAGTGGGGCGCCACAATGAGCAGTTCTTC.